This T cell receptor (beta chain) was sequenced for a study of CD8 T cells in Susac syndrome. Study in general: Within the sequenced Susac syndrome patient group, over 5 exhibited active disease and under 10 were in remission. Blood was drawn from patients with Susac syndrome. At that point, they were therapy-naive, on corticosteroids, or on intravenous immunoglobulin alone.

Random hexamers primed reverse transcription of about 0.5 to 1 ug RNA. The authors amplified TCR beta CDR3 across 54 Vbeta and 13 Jbeta using immunoSEQ multiplex PCR. Via MiXCR, TCRdb re-called the immunoSEQ multiplex PCR reads, giving one row per CDR3 protein. The data contain about 150,000 distinct CDR3 sequences, about 94% of them singletons. This CDR3 is built from 15 residues. V lost 5 bases and J 1 base, leaving 11 bases between the germline ends. Germline-derived CDR1 and CDR2 are SGHTA and FQGNSA. FACS enriched CD8+ TEMRA cells, while bulk CD8+ and CD4+ were negatively isolated. Sequencing was carried out using CD4+ T cells from PBMCs. The chain recombines TRBV7-2 with TRBJ2-2; D gene unclear. The receptor was derived from a human donor with Susac syndrome. The CDR3 nucleotides read TGTGCCAGCAGCCCACACCGAGGGAACACCGGGGAGCTGTTTTTT. It translates to CASSPHRGNTGELFF.